The entry below describes one TCR beta chain. These data are taken from a study of Ad26.COV2.S vaccination and SARS-CoV-2 variants. Study-wide context: Ad26.COV2.S, an intramuscular injection, was given once or twice 56 days apart.

Indicated treatment: some 20 received Ad26.COV2.S at low or high dose, single or two shots; a few received placebo; per-sample allocation not given. Sampling occurred on day 63 after the first vaccine or placebo injection. Using immunoSEQ multiplex PCR, the repertoire was profiled, and TCRdb retains in-frame clones only, with some absent. The sample records about 680,000 clones, about 90% being singletons. With 4 bases removed from V and 1 base from J, the gap between germline ends came to 14 bases. In germline, CDR1 is SQVTM, CDR2 ANQGSEA. The CDR3 runs 15 residues. This chain connects TRBV29-1 to TRBJ2-1, with D perhaps given as TRBD1 or TRBD2 (5 bases each). This specimen was peripheral blood, taken in a trial of Ad26.COV2.S vaccine versus placebo. The sequence was obtained from a person between 18 and 65 years old who received the Ad26.COV2.S COVID-19 vaccine or a placebo. CDR3 bases: TGCAGCGTTGCCCCAAGGGACCCGTCCTACAATGAGCAGTTCTTC. Its protein product is CSVAPRDPSYNEQFF.